Sequencing of this T cell receptor (beta chain) was carried out in a study of shared clonotypes between healthy human individuals. Measured with immunoSEQ multiplex PCR; TCRdb has only the in-frame clones, and not every one. Among some 650,000 clones listed, approximately 97% were seen once. Germline V gene sequence: CDR1 MGHRA, CDR2 YSYEKL. The CDR3 runs 15 residues. Trimming took 8 bases from V and 0 from J, leaving 14 bases between them. Memory CD4+ cells were the fraction left after CD45RA+ naive selection. The source material was naive CD4+ T cells sorted from blood. The subset denotes: CD45RA+ positively selected. The source of this sequence is a young woman in good health. The chain recombines TRBV4-1 with TRBJ1-3; D gene uncertain. DNA for the CDR3: TGCGCCAGCGGTTTCGACGGAGACTCTGGAAACACCATATATTTT. Translating gives CASGFDGDSGNTIYF.